One sample yielded the 20 T cell receptor beta chains listed below, sequenced in a study of CXCR3-negative and CXCR3-positive naive CD8 T cells (dated by TCRdb to between 2017 and 2020). Reads for this sample came from a NextSeq 550. The Human TCR Profiling Kit (MiLaboratory) was used to make UMI-labeled 5' RACE TRB cDNA libraries. Each CDR3 protein sequence appears as one entry after TCRdb reprocessed the reads, and no DNA is included. The table kept for this sample lists approximately 66,000 distinct CDR3 sequences. The ten top clones hold approximately 1.5% of the sample. Sequencing was performed on naive CXCR3- CD8+ T cells from blood. The cell subset or site tag for this specimen amounts to: CD45RO-CCR7+CD27+CD95- naive CD8+ T cells lacking CXCR3 (TNR3-). These receptors were collected from a human donor in good health. Some clones in this sample may be carry-over from other donors' samples.

The chain uses TRBV20-1 and TRBJ1-1. Germline CDR1 is DFQATT and CDR2 is SNEGSKA (reference sequence). The CDR3 covers 16 residues. The CDR3 is CSARDPGFGGSTEAFF.

V and J are TRBV4-1 and TRBJ1-2. The CDR3 loop spans 13 amino acids. CDR1 is MGHRA, CDR2 YSYEKL, per germline. CDR3 sequence reads: CASSQVQGDGYTF.

The rearrangement links TRBV12-3 or TRBV12-4 to TRBJ2-1; TCRdb reports TRBD2, a call that lacks DNA to check it against. This CDR3 has 16 amino acids. The CDR3 is CASSLVPGLAGGEQFF.

The chain is built from TRBV11-3 and TRBJ2-1; TCRdb designates TRBD2, a call that cannot be tested without DNA. CDR1 is SGHNT, CDR2 YENEEA, per germline. This CDR3 is built from 15 residues. The chain's CDR3 is CASSSYGTADNEQFF.

CDR3 protein: CASSYSIAGGPYNEQFF. V is TRBV6-6 and J is TRBJ2-1; TCRdb's D call of TRBD2 is untestable without DNA. Germline V gene lookup returns CDR1 MNHNY and CDR2 SVGAGI (reference sequence). The CDR3 is 17 residues long.

V is TRBV18 and J is TRBJ2-1; the D call of TRBD1 rests on TCRdb alone, since no DNA is present to check it. Germline-derived CDR1 and CDR2 are KGHSH and LQKENI. CDR3 length: 13 residues. The CDR3: CASSPLGGNEQFF. Variable domain in full (rest from reference TRBV18 and TRBJ2-1): NAGVMQNPRHLVRRRGQEARLRCSPMKGHSHVYWYRQLPEEGLKFMVYLQKENIIDESGMPKERFSAEFPKEGPSILRIQQVVRGDSAAYFCASSPLGGNEQFFGPGTRLTVL.

The CDR3 here is CASSPGPDTGELFF. The J gene is TRBJ2-2, the V gene TRBV4-1. From germline, CDR1 is MGHRA and CDR2 YSYEKL. The CDR3 extends over 14 amino acids.

The chain links TRBV12-3 or TRBV12-4 to TRBJ1-1; there is no DNA to check the TCRdb D call of TRBD1. This CDR3 contains 16 residues. This chain's CDR3 is CASSLARGAMNTEAFF.

The chain has TRBV7-6 and TRBJ1-1. CDR1 and CDR2 (germline): SGHVS, FNYEAQ. CDR3 length: 13 residues. CDR3 amino acids: CASSLAGHTEAFF.

The chain joins TRBV14 to TRBJ2-1. CDR3 length: 13 residues. Germline V CDR1 and CDR2: SGHDN, FVKESK. This CDR3 reads CASSQDHPNEQFF. Full variable domain (rest looked up from reference TRBV14 and TRBJ2-1): EAGVTQFPSHSVIEKGQTVTLRCDPISGHDNLYWYRRVMGKEIKFLLHFVKESKQDESGMPNNRFLAERTGGTYSTLKVQPAELEDSGVYFCASSQDHPNEQFFGPGTRLTVL.

The chain links TRBV6-2 or TRBV6-3 to TRBJ1-6; TCRdb returns TRBD1, unconfirmable since there is no DNA. This CDR3 is 17 amino acids long. Germline-derived CDR1 and CDR2 are MNHEY and SVGEGT. The chain's CDR3 is CASSRTLGQGYNSPLHF.

V is TRBV7-9 and J is TRBJ1-1; TCRdb proposes TRBD1, but this gene call is untestable without DNA. Germline loops: CDR1 SEHNR, CDR2 FQNEAQ (reference sequence). This CDR3 region has 16 residues. This CDR3 is CASSPPGRGLNTEAFF.

This rearrangement joins TRBV28 to TRBJ2-7; TCRdb outputs TRBD1, but without DNA this stays unchecked. Looked up from germline, CDR1 is MDHEN and CDR2 is SYDVKM. The CDR3 has 13 amino acids. The chain's CDR3 is CASRDIGSYEQYF.

The chain combines TRBV29-1 with TRBJ2-7; the D gene TCRdb calls, TRBD2, cannot be checked with no DNA. CDR1 and CDR2 from the germline V gene are SQVTM and ANQGSEA. The CDR3 spans 13 residues. The chain's CDR3 is CSVERAGLGEQYF.

This rearrangement joins TRBV21-1 to TRBJ1-6; lacking DNA, the TRBD1 call made by TCRdb goes unchecked. TRBV21-1 is recorded as a pseudogene. This CDR3 is 16 amino acids long. The CDR3 region is CASRWTGGFYNSPLHF.

The V and J genes are TRBV24-1 and TRBJ2-3. CDR1 and CDR2 from the germline V gene are KGHDR and SFDVKD. The CDR3 contains 11 residues. CDR3 sequence: CATSDHNTQYF.

This chain joins TRBV5-6 and TRBJ1-2; there is no DNA to check the TCRdb D call of TRBD1. Germline loops: CDR1 SGHDT, CDR2 YYEEEE. The CDR3 spans 15 residues. This CDR3 is CASSLRWDGNYGYTF. Combining the CDR3 with reference TRBV5-6 and TRBJ1-2 gives the whole variable domain DAGVTQSPTHLIKTRGQQVTLRCSPKSGHDTVSWYQQALGQGPQFIFQYYEEEERQRGNFPDRFSGHQFPNYSSELNVNALLLGDSALYLCASSLRWDGNYGYTFGSGTRLTVV.

This chain uses TRBV27 with TRBJ2-1; TCRdb's D call of TRBD1 is untestable without DNA. The CDR3 runs 16 residues. Germline V gene lookup returns CDR1 MNHEY and CDR2 SMNVEV (reference sequence). CDR3 region: CASSPSTGGHYNEQFF.

This sequence joins TRBV5-4 and TRBJ2-4; as DNA is missing, the TRBD1 call by TCRdb cannot be tested. CDR1 is SGHNT, CDR2 YYREEE, per germline (reference sequence). CDR3 length: 17 residues. The CDR3: CASSLARGPLAKNIQYF.

The chain recombines TRBV12-3 or TRBV12-4 with TRBJ2-1; TCRdb's D gene call, TRBD2, goes unchecked for lack of DNA. The CDR3 totals 18 residues. CDR3 in amino acids: CASSSGLAGGHPNDEQFF.